A selection of T cell receptor beta chains follows, all from one sample in a study of CD8 T cells in Susac syndrome. TCRdb re-derived calls from the immunoSEQ multiplex PCR reads in MiXCR, one entry per CDR3 protein. The sample contains about 210,000 distinct CDR3 sequences, over 90% of which appear only once. Material for sequencing was CD4+ T cells from PBMCs. These receptors were taken from a human donor with Susac syndrome. Both conserved end residues are part of each CDR3. The D gene is left open where the match is weak. Some rows have no size entry. The others give once, few or many, or a class for an expanded clone.

d_call	v_call	j_call	clone_size	cdr3_aa	cdr3_nt
-	TRBV19	TRBJ1-5	-	CATSDVLNQPQHF	TGTGCCACTTCAGACGTTCTCAATCAGCCCCAGCATTTT
-	TRBV7-2	TRBJ1-3	-	CASSFMSSGNTIYF	TGTGCCAGCAGCTTTATGAGCTCTGGAAACACCATATATTTT
-	TRBV19	TRBJ1-4	-	CASSIGAQGNEKLFF	TGTGCCAGTAGTATCGGGGCCCAGGGGAACGAAAAACTGTTTTTT
TRBD2	TRBV20-1	TRBJ2-1	-	CSASSSGGLSYNEQFF	TGCAGTGCTAGCTCTAGCGGGGGCCTCTCCTACAATGAGCAGTTCTTC
-	TRBV5-3	TRBJ1-5	-	CARSDTQGCCQPQHF	TGTGCCAGAAGCGACACTCAGGGGTGTTGTCAGCCCCAGCATTTT
-	TRBV10-3	TRBJ2-5	-	CAISDQDSGGQETQYF	TGTGCCATCAGTGATCAGGATTCTGGGGGACAAGAGACCCAGTACTTC
-	TRBV30	TRBJ2-7	-	CAWKGFLYEQYF	TGTGCCTGGAAAGGGTTTCTCTACGAGCAGTACTTC
-	TRBV30	TRBJ1-3	-	CAWRGSGNTIYF	TGTGCCTGGAGAGGCTCTGGAAACACCATATATTTT
-	TRBV20-1	TRBJ2-6	-	CSARDDSGPGANVLTF	TGCAGTGCTAGAGATGATTCCGGCCCTGGGGCCAACGTCCTGACTTTC
-	TRBV7-2	TRBJ2-7	-	CASSVVAVGQLHYEQYF	TGTGCCAGCAGCGTCGTAGCGGTAGGACAGCTTCACTACGAGCAGTACTTC
-	TRBV29-1	TRBJ2-3	-	CSVDVQGRPDTQYF	TGCAGCGTTGATGTGCAGGGGAGGCCAGATACGCAGTATTTT
-	TRBV20-1	TRBJ1-6	-	CSAPPGRSSYNSPLHF	TGCAGTGCCCCACCCGGCAGGAGCTCCTATAATTCACCCCTCCACTTT
-	TRBV7-9	TRBJ2-3	once	CASSSTGLADTQYF	TGTGCCAGCAGCTCAACAGGGCTGGCAGATACGCAGTATTTT
TRBD2	TRBV20-1	TRBJ2-1	-	CSARRWGPSGGDEQFF	TGCAGTGCTAGACGCTGGGGGCCTAGCGGGGGGGATGAGCAGTTCTTC
TRBD2	TRBV20-1	TRBJ2-7	-	CSARWTSGGNEQYF	TGCAGTGCTAGGTGGACTAGCGGGGGGAACGAGCAGTACTTC
-	TRBV28	TRBJ2-1	-	CASRDSGGFYNEQFF	TGTGCCAGCAGGGACTCGGGGGGCTTCTACAATGAGCAGTTCTTC
-	TRBV6-2/TRBV6-3	TRBJ2-5	few	CASSNPLRSETQYF	TGTGCCAGCAGTAACCCGCTCCGGTCGGAGACCCAGTACTTC
TRBD2	TRBV6-5	TRBJ2-7	once	CASSWRSGSGGRNEQYF	TGTGCCAGCAGTTGGCGATCGGGTAGCGGGGGAAGGAACGAGCAGTACTTC
TRBD2	TRBV2	TRBJ2-1	once	CASSGRLAAPFF	TGTGCCAGCAGCGGGAGACTAGCTGCGCCGTTCTTC
-	TRBV30	TRBJ1-6	-	CAWSPRLTWTPSPYNSPLHF	TGTGCCTGGAGTCCTCGACTTACCTGGACACCTTCGCCCTATAATTCACCCCTCCACTTT
-	TRBV19	TRBJ1-5	-	CASSRNRDSNQPQHF	TGTGCCAGTAGTAGGAACAGGGACAGCAATCAGCCCCAGCATTTT
-	TRBV3-1	TRBJ2-5	-	CASSQDWSGKETQYF	TGTGCCAGCAGCCAAGATTGGTCTGGTAAAGAGACCCAGTACTTC
-	TRBV20-1	TRBJ1-5	-	CSARVAGPDQPQHF	TGCAGTGCTAGGGTGGCAGGACCCGATCAGCCCCAGCATTTT
TRBD1	TRBV28	TRBJ1-2	-	CASTSGGQTSYGYTF	TGTGCCAGCACCTCAGGGGGGCAAACAAGCTATGGCTACACCTTC
TRBD1	TRBV20-1	TRBJ1-2	-	CSAEGAANYGYTF	TGCAGTGCTGAGGGGGCAGCTAACTATGGCTACACCTTC
TRBD2	TRBV5-1	TRBJ2-3	-	CASSKTSGGATDTQYF	TGCGCCAGCAGCAAGACTAGCGGGGGGGCCACAGATACGCAGTATTTT
TRBD1	TRBV6-2/TRBV6-3	TRBJ1-1	-	CASSYSWDRNTEAFF	TGTGCCAGCAGTTACTCGTGGGACAGGAACACTGAAGCTTTCTTT
-	TRBV30	TRBJ2-3	-	CAWSPLEDYPTDTQYF	TGTGCCTGGAGTCCTCTCGAGGACTACCCCACAGATACGCAGTATTTT
-	TRBV20-1	TRBJ1-1	-	CSARESIGEGTEAFF	TGCAGTGCTAGAGAGTCCATTGGGGAGGGCACTGAAGCTTTCTTT
TRBD2	TRBV6-1	TRBJ2-5	-	CASKVGLAGVQETQYF	TGTGCCAGCAAGGTCGGACTAGCGGGGGTCCAAGAGACCCAGTACTTC
-	TRBV20-1	TRBJ1-4	-	CSAVDSTTNEKLFF	TGCAGTGCCGTGGACAGTACAACTAATGAAAAACTGTTTTTT